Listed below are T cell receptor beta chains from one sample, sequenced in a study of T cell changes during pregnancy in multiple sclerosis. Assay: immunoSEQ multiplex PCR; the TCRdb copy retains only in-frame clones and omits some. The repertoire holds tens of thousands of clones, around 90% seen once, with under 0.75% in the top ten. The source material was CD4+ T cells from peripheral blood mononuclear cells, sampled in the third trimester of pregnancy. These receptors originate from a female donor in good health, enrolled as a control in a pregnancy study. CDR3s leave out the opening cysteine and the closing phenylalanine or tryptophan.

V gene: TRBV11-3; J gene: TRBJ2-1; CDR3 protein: ASSLGMRTDEQF
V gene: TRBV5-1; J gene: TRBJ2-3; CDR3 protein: ASSPGTSGNRYTDTQY
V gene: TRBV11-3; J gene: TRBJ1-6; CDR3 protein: ASSFTGDSNSPLH
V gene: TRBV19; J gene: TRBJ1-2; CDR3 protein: ASSTDRPSIYGYT
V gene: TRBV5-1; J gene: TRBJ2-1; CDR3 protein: ASSNGTSASSYNEQF
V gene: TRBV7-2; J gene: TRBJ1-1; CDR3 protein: ASSLLAGVNTEAF
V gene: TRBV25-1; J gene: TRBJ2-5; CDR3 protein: ASDEGGAGRGGTQY
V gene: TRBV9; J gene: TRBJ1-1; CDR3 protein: ASRAGTWGTEAF
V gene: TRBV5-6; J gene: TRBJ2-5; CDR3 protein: ASRSTGGVETQY
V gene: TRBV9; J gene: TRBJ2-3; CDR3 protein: ASSVGLAGGGSDTQY
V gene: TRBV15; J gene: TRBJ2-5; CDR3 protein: ATSRERTGVRETQY
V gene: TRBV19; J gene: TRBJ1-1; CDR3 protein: ASTIRGNTEAF
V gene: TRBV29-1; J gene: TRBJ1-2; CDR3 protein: SVEGRGGT
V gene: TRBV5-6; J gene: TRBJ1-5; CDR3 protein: ASSVMRVNQPQH
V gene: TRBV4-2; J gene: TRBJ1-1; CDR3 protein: ASSRGDDKTEAF
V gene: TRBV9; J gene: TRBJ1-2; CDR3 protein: ASSAGGIYGYT
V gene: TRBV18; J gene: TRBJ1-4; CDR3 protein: ASSPVGGYSTNEKLF
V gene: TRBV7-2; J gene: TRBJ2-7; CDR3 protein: ASSWTSGGYEQY
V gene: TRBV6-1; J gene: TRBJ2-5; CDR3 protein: ASSEDRGHQETQY
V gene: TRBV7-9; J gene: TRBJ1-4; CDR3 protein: ASSLQDSLAPEKLF
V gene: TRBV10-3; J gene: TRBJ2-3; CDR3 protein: AVQGAGPTDTQY
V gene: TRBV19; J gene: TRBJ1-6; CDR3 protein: ASQRDGQVHSYNSPLH
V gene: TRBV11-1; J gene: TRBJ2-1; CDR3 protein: ASSHSGRDYNEQF
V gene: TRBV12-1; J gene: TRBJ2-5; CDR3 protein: ASSVLAGPLEETQY
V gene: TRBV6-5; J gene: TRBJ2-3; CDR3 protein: ASSYSSGPSTDTQY
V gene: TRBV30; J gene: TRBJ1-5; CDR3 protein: AWTGRTGGNQPQH
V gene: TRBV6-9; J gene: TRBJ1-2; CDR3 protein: ASSTVLGGYT
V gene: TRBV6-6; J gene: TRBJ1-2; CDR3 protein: ASIPLGGDSYGYT
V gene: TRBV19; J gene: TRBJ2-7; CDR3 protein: ASSTKGEQY
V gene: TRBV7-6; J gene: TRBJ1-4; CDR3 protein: ASSLFSQGTGKLF
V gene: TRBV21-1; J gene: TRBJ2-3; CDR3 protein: ASSKEYGGRFVLDTQY
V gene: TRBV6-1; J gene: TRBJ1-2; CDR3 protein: ASTPTGNYGYT
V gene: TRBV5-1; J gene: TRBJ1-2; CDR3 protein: ASSVGTNYGYT
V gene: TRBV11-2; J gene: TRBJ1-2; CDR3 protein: ASSPGYGYT
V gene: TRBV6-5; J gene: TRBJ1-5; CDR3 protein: ASSPGTGAGQPQH
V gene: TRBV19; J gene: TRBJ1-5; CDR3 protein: ASSIRPTGGDQPQH
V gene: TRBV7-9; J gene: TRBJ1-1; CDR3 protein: ASSLPRVLNTEAF
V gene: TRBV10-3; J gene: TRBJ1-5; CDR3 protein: ATNDGGDQPQH
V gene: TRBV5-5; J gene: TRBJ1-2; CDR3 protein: ASSARHNTNYGYT
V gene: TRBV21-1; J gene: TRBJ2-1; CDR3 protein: ASSKDPPTSGSGYNEQF
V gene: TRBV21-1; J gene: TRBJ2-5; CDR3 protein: ASSDRGVEETQY
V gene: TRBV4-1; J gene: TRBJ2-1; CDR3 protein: ASSHPGQGTGEQF